The rows below give T cell receptor beta chains drawn from one sample of a study of shared clonotypes between healthy human individuals. TCRdb keeps only in-frame clones here, not all; method: immunoSEQ multiplex PCR. This table holds some 2,000,000 clones, 85% to 95% found once. The specimen sequenced was naive CD4+ T cells sorted from blood. The receptor set was obtained from a man between 18 and 35 years old in good health. CDR3s include the opening cysteine and the closing phenylalanine or tryptophan. D genes are given only for firm matches. Rows may omit the clone size; those that give it use once, few, many or a size class.

abundance: .
j_gene: TRBJ1-2
d_gene: .
v_gene: TRBV5-1
CDR3aa: CASSPGDPANYGYTF
CDR3nt: TGCGCCAGCAGCCCGGGAGACCCCGCTAACTATGGCTACACCTTC

abundance: .
j_gene: TRBJ2-3
d_gene: .
v_gene: TRBV5-4
CDR3aa: CASSSVATDTQYF
CDR3nt: TGTGCCAGCAGCTCCGTTGCCACAGATACGCAGTATTTT

abundance: once
j_gene: TRBJ2-3
d_gene: .
v_gene: TRBV7-9
CDR3aa: CASSPRTGITDTQYF
CDR3nt: TGTGCCAGCAGCCCTAGGACCGGGATCACAGATACGCAGTATTTT

abundance: .
j_gene: TRBJ2-3
d_gene: TRBD2
v_gene: TRBV11-1
CDR3aa: CASSFGLAGGGPSTDTQYF
CDR3nt: TGTGCCAGCAGCTTCGGACTAGCGGGGGGAGGCCCTAGCACAGATACGCAGTATTTT

abundance: .
j_gene: TRBJ2-3
d_gene: TRBD2
v_gene: TRBV5-1
CDR3aa: CASSPGASGKTDTQYF
CDR3nt: TGCGCCAGCAGCCCCGGGGCTAGCGGGAAGACAGATACGCAGTATTTT

abundance: .
j_gene: TRBJ1-6
d_gene: .
v_gene: TRBV7-8
CDR3aa: CASSLDLKTSYNSPLHF
CDR3nt: TGTGCCAGCAGCTTAGATTTGAAAACCTCCTATAATTCACCCCTCCACTTT

abundance: once
j_gene: TRBJ2-7
d_gene: .
v_gene: TRBV2
CDR3aa: CASSEVTGYEQYF
CDR3nt: TGTGCCAGCAGTGAAGTAACAGGCTACGAGCAGTACTTC

abundance: once
j_gene: TRBJ2-7
d_gene: TRBD1
v_gene: TRBV4-1
CDR3aa: CASSQPTRGQGRNSYEQYF
CDR3nt: TGCGCCAGCAGCCAACCAACGAGGGGACAGGGAAGGAACTCCTACGAGCAGTACTTC

abundance: .
j_gene: TRBJ2-7
d_gene: .
v_gene: TRBV15
CDR3aa: CATSRRGPISYEQYF
CDR3nt: TGTGCCACCAGCAGACGGGGGCCTATAAGCTACGAGCAGTACTTC

abundance: .
j_gene: TRBJ2-3
d_gene: TRBD2
v_gene: TRBV5-6
CDR3aa: CASSPASGSGDTQYF
CDR3nt: TGTGCCAGCAGCCCCGCTAGCGGGAGCGGCGATACGCAGTATTTT

abundance: .
j_gene: TRBJ2-5
d_gene: .
v_gene: TRBV5-1
CDR3aa: CASSLIWEAGMQTQYF
CDR3nt: TGCGCCAGCAGCTTGATATGGGAGGCGGGGATGCAGACCCAGTACTTC

abundance: .
j_gene: TRBJ1-5
d_gene: .
v_gene: TRBV30
CDR3aa: CAWSEAGYSNQPQHF
CDR3nt: TGTGCCTGGAGTGAAGCAGGGTACAGCAATCAGCCCCAGCATTTT